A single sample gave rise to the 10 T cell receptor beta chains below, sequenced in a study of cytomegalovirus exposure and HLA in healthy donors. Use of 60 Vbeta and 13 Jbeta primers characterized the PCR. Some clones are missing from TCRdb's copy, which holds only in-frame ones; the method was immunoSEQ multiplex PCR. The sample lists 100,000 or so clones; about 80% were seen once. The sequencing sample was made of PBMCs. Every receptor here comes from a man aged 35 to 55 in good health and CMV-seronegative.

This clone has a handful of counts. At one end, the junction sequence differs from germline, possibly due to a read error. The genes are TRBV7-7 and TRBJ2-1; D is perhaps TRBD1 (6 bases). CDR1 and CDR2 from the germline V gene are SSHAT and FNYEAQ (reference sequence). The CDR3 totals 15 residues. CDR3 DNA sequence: TGTGCTAGCAGCTTTGCAGGGGCGACTTACAATGAGCAGTTCTTC. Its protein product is CASSFAGATYNEQFF.

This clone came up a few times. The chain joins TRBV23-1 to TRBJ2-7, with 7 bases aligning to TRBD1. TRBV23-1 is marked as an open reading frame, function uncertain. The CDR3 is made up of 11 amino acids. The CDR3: CTLGTVYEQYV. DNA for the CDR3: TGCACTCTGGGGACAGTCTACGAGCAGTACGTC.

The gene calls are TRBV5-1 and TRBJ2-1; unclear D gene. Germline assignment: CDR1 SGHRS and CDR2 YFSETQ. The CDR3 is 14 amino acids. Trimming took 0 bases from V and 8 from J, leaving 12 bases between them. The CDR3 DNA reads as TGCGCCAGCAGCTTGGCCCCCCTAGTCCATGAGCAGTTCTTC. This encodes CASSLAPLVHEQFF.

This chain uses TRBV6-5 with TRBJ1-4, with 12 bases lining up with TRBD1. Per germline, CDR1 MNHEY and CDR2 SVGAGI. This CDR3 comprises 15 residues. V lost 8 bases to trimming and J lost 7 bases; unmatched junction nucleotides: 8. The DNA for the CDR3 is TGTGCCAGCCGGGCCGGGACAGGGGGCCGTGAAAAACTGTTTTTT. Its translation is CASRAGTGGREKLFF.

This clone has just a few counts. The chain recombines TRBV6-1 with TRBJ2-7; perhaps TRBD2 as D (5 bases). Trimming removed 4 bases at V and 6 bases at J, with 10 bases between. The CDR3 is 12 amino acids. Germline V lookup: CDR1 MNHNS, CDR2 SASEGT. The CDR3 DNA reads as TGTGCCAGCAGTGGAACTAGAGCCGAGCAGTACGTC. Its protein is CASSGTRAEQYV.

CDR3 protein: CASSQDPGGDYGYTF. The CDR3 DNA sequence: TGTGCCAGCAGCCAGGACCCTGGGGGCGACTATGGCTACACCTTC. The rearrangement joins TRBV14 to TRBJ1-2, with TRBD1 as a possible D gene (6 bases). The CDR3 length is 15 residues. CDR1 and CDR2 from the germline V gene are SGHDN and FVKESK. V was pared by 3 bases and J by 3 bases, with 14 bases between. The full variable domain, its missing parts supplied by reference TRBV14 and TRBJ1-2, is EAGVTQFPSHSVIEKGQTVTLRCDPISGHDNLYWYRRVMGKEIKFLLHFVKESKQDESGMPNNRFLAERTGGTYSTLKVQPAELEDSGVYFCASSQDPGGDYGYTFGSGTRLTVV.

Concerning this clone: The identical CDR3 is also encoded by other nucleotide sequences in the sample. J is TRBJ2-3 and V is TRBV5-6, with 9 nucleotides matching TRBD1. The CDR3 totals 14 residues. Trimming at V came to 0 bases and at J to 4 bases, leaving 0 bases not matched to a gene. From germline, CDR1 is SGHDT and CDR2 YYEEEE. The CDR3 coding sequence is TGTGCCAGCAGCTTGGGACAGGGGGCAGATACGCAGTATTTT. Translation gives CASSLGQGADTQYF. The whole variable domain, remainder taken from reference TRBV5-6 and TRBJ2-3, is DAGVTQSPTHLIKTRGQQVTLRCSPKSGHDTVSWYQQALGQGPQFIFQYYEEEERQRGNFPDRFSGHQFPNYSSELNVNALLLGDSALYLCASSLGQGADTQYFGPGTRLTVL.

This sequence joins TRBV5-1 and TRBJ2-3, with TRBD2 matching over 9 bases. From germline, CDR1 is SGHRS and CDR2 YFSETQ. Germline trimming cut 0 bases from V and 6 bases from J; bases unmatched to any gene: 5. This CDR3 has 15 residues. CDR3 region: CASSLASSGVDTQYF. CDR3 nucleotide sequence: TGCGCCAGCAGCTTGGCCTCTAGCGGGGTGGATACGCAGTATTTT.

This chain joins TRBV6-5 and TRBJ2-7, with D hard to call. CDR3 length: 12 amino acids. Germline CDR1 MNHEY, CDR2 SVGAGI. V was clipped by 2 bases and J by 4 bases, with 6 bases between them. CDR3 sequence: CASSYIGYEQYV. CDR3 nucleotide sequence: TGTGCCAGCAGTTACATCGGGTACGAGCAGTACGTC.

This chain's CDR3 is CATSTDRMVAGNTIYF. For the CDR3, the DNA is TGTGCCACCAGCACGGACAGGATGGTTGCTGGAAACACCATATATTTT. The rearrangement uses TRBV15 and TRBJ1-3, with 7 bases identical to TRBD1. Germline V gene sequence: CDR1 LNHNV, CDR2 YYDKDF (reference sequence). Trimming took 4 bases from V and 2 from J; bases not matched to a gene: 8. The CDR3 loop spans 16 amino acids.